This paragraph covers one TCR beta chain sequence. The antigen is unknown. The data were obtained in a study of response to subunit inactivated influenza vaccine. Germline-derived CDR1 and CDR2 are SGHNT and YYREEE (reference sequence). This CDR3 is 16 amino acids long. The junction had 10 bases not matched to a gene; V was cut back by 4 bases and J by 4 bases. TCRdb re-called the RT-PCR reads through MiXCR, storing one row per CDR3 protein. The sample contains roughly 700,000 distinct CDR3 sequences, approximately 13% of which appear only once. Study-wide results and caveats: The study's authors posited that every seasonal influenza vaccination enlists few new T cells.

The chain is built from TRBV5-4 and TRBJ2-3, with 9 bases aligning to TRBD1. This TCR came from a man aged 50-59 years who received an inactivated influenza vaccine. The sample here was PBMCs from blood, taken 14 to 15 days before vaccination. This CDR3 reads CASSPAAGQGPDTQYF. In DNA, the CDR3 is TGTGCCAGCAGCCCGGCGGCGGGACAGGGCCCAGATACGCAGTATTTT.